This TCR beta chain is drawn from a study of T cell responses to AZD1222 COVID-19 vaccine. TCRdb's table, derived via immunoSEQ multiplex PCR, lists solely in-frame clones and lacks some. Among about 140,000 clones listed, more than 85% were seen once. The germline gives CDR1 MNHEY, CDR2 SVGAGI. This CDR3 contains 14 residues. V lost 8 bases and J lost 4, with 14 bases in between. The sequencing used peripheral blood, collected on day 0 of AZD1222 vaccination. The chain has TRBV6-5 and TRBJ1-4; D unclear. This TCR came from an adult in good health. This CDR3 reads CASGNRAYNEKLFF. The CDR3 nucleotides read TGTGCCAGCGGAAACCGGGCCTATAATGAAAAACTGTTTTTT.